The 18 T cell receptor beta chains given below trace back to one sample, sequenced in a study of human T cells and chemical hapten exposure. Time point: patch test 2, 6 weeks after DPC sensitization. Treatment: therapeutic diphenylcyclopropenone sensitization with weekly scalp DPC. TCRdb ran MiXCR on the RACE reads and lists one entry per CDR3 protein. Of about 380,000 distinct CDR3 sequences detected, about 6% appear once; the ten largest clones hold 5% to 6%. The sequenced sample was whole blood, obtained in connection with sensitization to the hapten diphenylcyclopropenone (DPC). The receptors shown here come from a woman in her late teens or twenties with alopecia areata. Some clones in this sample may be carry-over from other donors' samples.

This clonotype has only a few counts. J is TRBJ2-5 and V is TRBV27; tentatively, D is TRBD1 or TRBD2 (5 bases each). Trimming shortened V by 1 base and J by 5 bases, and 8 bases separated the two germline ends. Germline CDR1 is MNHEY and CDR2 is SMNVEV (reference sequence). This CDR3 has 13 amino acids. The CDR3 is CASSLWGTETQYF. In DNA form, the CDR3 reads TGTGCCAGCAGTTTATGGGGGACGGAGACCCAGTACTTC.

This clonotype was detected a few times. CDR3 residues: CASSPPGSLLEQFF. In nucleotides, the CDR3 is TGTGCCAGCAGCCCGCCGGGTAGTCTGTTGGAGCAGTTCTTC. The chain carries TRBV7-8 and TRBJ2-1; D gene ambiguous. V lost 5 bases and J lost 10, with 18 bases in between. Germline lookup yields CDR1 SGHVS and CDR2 FQNEAQ. This CDR3 comprises 14 residues.

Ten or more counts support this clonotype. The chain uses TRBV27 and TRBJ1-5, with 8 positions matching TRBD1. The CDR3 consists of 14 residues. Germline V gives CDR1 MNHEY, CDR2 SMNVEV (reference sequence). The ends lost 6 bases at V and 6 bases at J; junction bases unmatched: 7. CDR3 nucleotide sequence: TGTGCCAGCAGCTCACAGGGGGTGAGTCAGCCCCAGCATTTT. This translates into CASSSQGVSQPQHF.

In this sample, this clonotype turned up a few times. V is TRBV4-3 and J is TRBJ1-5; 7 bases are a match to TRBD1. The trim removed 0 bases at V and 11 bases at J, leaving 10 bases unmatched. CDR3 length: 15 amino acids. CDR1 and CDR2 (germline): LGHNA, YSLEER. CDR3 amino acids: CASSQDQGDYQSQHF. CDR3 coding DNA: TGCGCCAGCAGCCAAGATCAGGGGGATTACCAGTCCCAGCATTTT.

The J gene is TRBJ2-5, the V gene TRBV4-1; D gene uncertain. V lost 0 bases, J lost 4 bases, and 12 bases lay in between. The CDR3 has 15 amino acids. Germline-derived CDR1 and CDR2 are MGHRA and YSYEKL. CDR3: CASSQDQRYLETQYF. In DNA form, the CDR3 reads TGCGCCAGCAGCCAAGATCAGCGCTACTTAGAGACCCAGTACTTC.

CDR3 DNA: TGTGCCAGCAGAGGGACAGCCCAAGAGACCCAGTACTTC. This codes for CASRGTAQETQYF. The rearrangement uses TRBV6-5 and TRBJ2-5; 7 bases map to TRBD1. This CDR3 has 13 amino acids. Unmatched junction bases numbered 2, after V lost 6 bases and J lost 1 base. From germline, CDR1 is MNHEY and CDR2 SVGAGI.

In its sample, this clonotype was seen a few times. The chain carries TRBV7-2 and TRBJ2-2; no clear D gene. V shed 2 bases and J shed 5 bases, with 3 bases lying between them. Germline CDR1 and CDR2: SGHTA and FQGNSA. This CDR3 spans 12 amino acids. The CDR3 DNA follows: TGTGCCAGCAGCTTAAAGACCGGGGAGCTGTTTTTT. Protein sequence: CASSLKTGELFF.

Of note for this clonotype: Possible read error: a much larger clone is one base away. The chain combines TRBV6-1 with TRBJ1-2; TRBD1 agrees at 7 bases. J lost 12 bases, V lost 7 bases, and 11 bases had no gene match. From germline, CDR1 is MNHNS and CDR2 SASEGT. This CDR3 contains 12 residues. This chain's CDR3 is CASIHGTDSHTF. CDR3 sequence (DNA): TGTGCCAGCATCCATGGGACAGATTCGCACACCTTC.

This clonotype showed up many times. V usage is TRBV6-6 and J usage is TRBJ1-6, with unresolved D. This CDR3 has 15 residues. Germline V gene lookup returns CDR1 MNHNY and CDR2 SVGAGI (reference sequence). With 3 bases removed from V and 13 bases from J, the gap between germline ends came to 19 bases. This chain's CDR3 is CASSYSSADSSPLHF. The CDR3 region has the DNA TGTGCCAGCAGTTATTCGAGCGCGGATAGTTCCCCCCTCCACTTT.

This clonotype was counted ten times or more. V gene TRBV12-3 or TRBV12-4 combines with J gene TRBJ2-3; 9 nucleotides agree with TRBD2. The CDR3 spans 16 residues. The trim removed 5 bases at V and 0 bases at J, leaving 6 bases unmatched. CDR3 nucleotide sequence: TGTGCCAGCAGTCTTAGCGGGGGCCATAGCACAGATACGCAGTATTTT. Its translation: CASSLSGGHSTDTQYF.

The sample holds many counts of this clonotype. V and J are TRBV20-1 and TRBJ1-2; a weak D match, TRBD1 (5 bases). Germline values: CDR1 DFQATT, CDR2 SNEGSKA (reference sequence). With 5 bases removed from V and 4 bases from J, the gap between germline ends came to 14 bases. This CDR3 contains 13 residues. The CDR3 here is CSAVQGSLYGYTF. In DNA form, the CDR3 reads TGCAGTGCTGTTCAGGGTTCCCTCTATGGCTACACCTTC.

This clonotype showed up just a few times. The CDR3 bases are TGCAGTTCTCCGGGGGGAGCGTACCAAGAGACCCAGTACTTC. It codes for CSSPGGAYQETQYF. The chain links TRBV20-1 to TRBJ2-5, with 7 bases fitting TRBD2. The J segment lost 0 bases and the V segment lost 8 bases, leaving 9 bases of the junction unmatched. Per germline, CDR1 DFQATT and CDR2 SNEGSKA (reference sequence). This CDR3 contains 14 residues.

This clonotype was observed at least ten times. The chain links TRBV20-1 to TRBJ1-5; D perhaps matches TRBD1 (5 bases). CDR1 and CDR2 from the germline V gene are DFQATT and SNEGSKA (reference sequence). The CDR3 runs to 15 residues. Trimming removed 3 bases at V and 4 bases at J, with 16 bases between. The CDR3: CSASLEGPPNQPQHF. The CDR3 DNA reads TGCAGTGCTAGTTTAGAGGGACCCCCTAATCAGCCCCAGCATTTT.

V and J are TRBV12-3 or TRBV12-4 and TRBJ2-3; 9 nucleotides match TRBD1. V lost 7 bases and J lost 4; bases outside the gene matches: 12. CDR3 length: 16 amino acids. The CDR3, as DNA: TGTGCCAGCAACCGGCGGGGGACAGGGATCTCAGATACGCAGTATTTT. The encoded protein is CASNRRGTGISDTQYF.

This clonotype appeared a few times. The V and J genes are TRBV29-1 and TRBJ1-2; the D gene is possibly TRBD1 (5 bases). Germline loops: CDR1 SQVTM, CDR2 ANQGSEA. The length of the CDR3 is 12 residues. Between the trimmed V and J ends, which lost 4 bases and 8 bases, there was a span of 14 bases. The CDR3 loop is CSVGYGTTGYTF. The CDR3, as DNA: TGCAGCGTTGGTTACGGGACGACGGGCTACACCTTC.

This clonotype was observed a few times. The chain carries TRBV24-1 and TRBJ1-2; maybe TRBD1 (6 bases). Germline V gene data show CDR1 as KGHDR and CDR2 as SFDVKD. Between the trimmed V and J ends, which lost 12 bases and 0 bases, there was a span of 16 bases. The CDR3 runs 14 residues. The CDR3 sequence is CAPHSGGANYGYTF. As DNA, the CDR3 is TGTGCCCCGCACTCCGGGGGCGCTAACTATGGCTACACCTTC.

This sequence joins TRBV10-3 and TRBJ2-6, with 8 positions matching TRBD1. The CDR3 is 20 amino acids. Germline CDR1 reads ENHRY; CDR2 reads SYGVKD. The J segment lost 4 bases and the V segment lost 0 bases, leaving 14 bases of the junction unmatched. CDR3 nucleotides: TGTGCCATCAGTGAGTCTAACCGGGACAGGATTCAGTCAGGGGCCAACGTCCTGACTTTC. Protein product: CAISESNRDRIQSGANVLTF.

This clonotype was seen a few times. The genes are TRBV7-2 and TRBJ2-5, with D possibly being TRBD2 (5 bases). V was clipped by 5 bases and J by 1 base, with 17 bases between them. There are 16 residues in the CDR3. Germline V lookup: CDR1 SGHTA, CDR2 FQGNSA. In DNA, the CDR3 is TGTGCCAGCAGCCCGAATGCGGCGGGCGGCCAAGAGACCCAGTACTTC. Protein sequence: CASSPNAAGGQETQYF.